Shown below are 14 T cell receptor beta chains from a single sample sequenced in a study of blood T cell repertoires in COVID-19. Only in-frame clones appear in the TCRdb table, and some are missing; sequencing was by immunoSEQ multiplex PCR. The table shows about 280,000 clones, with 85% to 90% occurring only once. What was sequenced was PBMCs or T cells enriched from blood (not recorded which). The receptors shown here come from a woman between 18 and 29 years old with acute COVID-19.

The chain carries TRBV11-2 and TRBJ2-7; no clear D gene. Looked up from germline, CDR1 is SGHAT and CDR2 is FQNNGV. This CDR3 region has 17 residues. The germline V and J ends were trimmed by 0 bases and 6 bases, with 21 bases remaining between them. DNA of the CDR3: TGTGCCAGCAGCTTAGAAATGTCACAGTCTTATGCTGGCGAGCAGTACTTC. Amino acid sequence: CASSLEMSQSYAGEQYF.

V gene TRBV7-9 combines with J gene TRBJ2-7; D may be TRBD2 (6 bases). Germline V gene data show CDR1 as SEHNR and CDR2 as FQNEAQ (reference sequence). The V gene lost 3 bases and the J gene lost 1 base, with 10 bases spanning the gap. The CDR3 covers 14 residues. Here the CDR3 reads CASSFRSGSYEQYF. For the CDR3, the DNA is TGTGCCAGCAGCTTCCGCAGCGGGTCCTACGAGCAGTACTTC.

In its sample, this clone was seen once. The rearrangement links TRBV30 to TRBJ1-5; TRBD1 agrees at 7 bases. This CDR3 is 19 amino acids long. V was pared by 0 bases and J by 0 bases, with 14 bases of the junction left unmatched. Germline V gene sequence: CDR1 GTSNPN, CDR2 SVGIG (reference sequence). CDR3 sequence reads: CAWSVGIIGGEYSNQPQHF. The CDR3 DNA reads as TGTGCCTGGAGTGTCGGCATTATAGGGGGCGAGTATAGCAATCAGCCCCAGCATTTT.

V and J are TRBV7-2 and TRBJ2-1; 14 positions match TRBD2. Trimming cost V 5 bases and J 4 bases; bases outside gene matches: 7. The CDR3 sequence is 17 residues long. Per the germline V gene, CDR1 is SGHTA and CDR2 is FQGNSA. DNA of the CDR3: TGTGCCAGCAGCCCCAGGACTAGCGGGAGGTTATACAATGAGCAGTTCTTC. Amino acids: CASSPRTSGRLYNEQFF.

This clone was detected once. The chain joins TRBV4-3 to TRBJ2-7; D possibly corresponds to TRBD1 (5 bases). The CDR3 length is 14 residues. Germline CDR1 and CDR2: LGHNA and YSLEER. Trimming took 0 bases from V and 4 from J, leaving 10 bases between them. The CDR3 coding sequence is TGCGCCAGCAGCCAAGACTTTAGGGGTTACGAGCAGTACTTC. Its translation: CASSQDFRGYEQYF.

The chain uses TRBV4-1 and TRBJ1-4; no definite D call. Deletions cut 4 bases from V and 0 bases from J, with 9 bases between. The CDR3 has 15 amino acids. Germline V gene data show CDR1 as MGHRA and CDR2 as YSYEKL. The CDR3, as DNA: TGCGCCAGCAGCCTCGGGAGGGCAACTAATGAAAAACTGTTTTTT. Translating gives CASSLGRATNEKLFF.

V usage is TRBV10-3 and J usage is TRBJ1-2; 7 bases map to TRBD1. CDR1 is ENHRY and CDR2 is SYGVKD in the germline V gene. The CDR3 is 14 residues long. J was trimmed by 4 bases and V by 0 bases; bases with no gene match: 2. The CDR3 DNA reads as TGTGCCATCAGTGAGTCGGGGACAGCCTATGGCTACACCTTC. Protein product: CAISESGTAYGYTF.

This chain links TRBV6-1 with TRBJ2-1; TRBD2 matches 8 bases. Germline assignment: CDR1 MNHNS and CDR2 SASEGT. V was clipped by 3 bases and J by 6 bases; unmatched bases: 10. The CDR3 is made up of 16 amino acids. CDR3 sequence (DNA): TGTGCCAGCAGTGACCCCGGGACTAGGAGAGCCAATGAGCAGTTCTTC. Its translation: CASSDPGTRRANEQFF.

There are a few counts of this clone. The chain carries TRBV5-4 and TRBJ2-1; 7 bases are shared with TRBD2. Germline loops: CDR1 SGHNT, CDR2 YYREEE (reference sequence). The CDR3 consists of 12 residues. The ends lost 5 bases at V and 10 bases at J; junction bases unmatched: 6. The chain's CDR3 is CASSQRDDEQFF. CDR3 sequence (DNA): TGTGCCAGCAGTCAGCGGGACGACGAGCAGTTCTTC.

V is TRBV3-1 (or the pseudogene TRBV3-2) and J is TRBJ2-1, with a weak D call TRBD2 (5 bases). Trimming shortened V by 4 bases and J by 8 bases, and 9 bases separated the two germline ends. The CDR3 covers 12 residues. Germline loops: CDR1 LGHDT, CDR2 YNNKEL (reference sequence). The CDR3 loop is CASSPGLYEQFF. The CDR3 nucleotides read TGTGCCAGCAGCCCCGGACTGTATGAGCAGTTCTTC.

The V gene is TRBV6-6, the J gene TRBJ2-2, with TRBD2 identical over 12 bases. The CDR3 is 16 amino acids. J gave up 8 bases and V 2 bases, and 6 bases lay outside the gene matches. From germline, CDR1 is MNHNY and CDR2 SVGAGI (reference sequence). The CDR3 protein is CASSYNPSGREGELFF. CDR3 bases: TGTGCCAGCAGTTACAACCCTAGCGGGAGGGAGGGGGAGCTGTTTTTT.

The chain combines TRBV6-2 or TRBV6-3 with TRBJ1-3; D unresolved. The germline gives CDR1 MNHEY, CDR2 SVGEGT. Trimming shortened V by 2 bases and J by 4 bases, and 9 bases separated the two germline ends. This CDR3 spans 14 amino acids. This chain's CDR3 is CASSYLTLGNTIYF. CDR3 nucleotides: TGTGCCAGCAGTTACCTGACACTCGGAAACACCATATATTTT.

The chain couples TRBV6-5 to TRBJ1-2, with D possibly matching TRBD1 (6 bases). The CDR3 is 14 residues long. V lost 2 bases and J 4 bases, leaving 11 bases between the germline ends. CDR1 and CDR2 (germline): MNHEY, SVGAGI. This CDR3 is CASSYLGGGYGYTF. CDR3 in DNA: TGTGCCAGCAGTTACCTAGGGGGTGGCTATGGCTACACCTTC.

This sequence joins TRBV7-9 and TRBJ2-3, with TRBD1 matching 7 bases. CDR3 size: 17 residues. J lost 4 bases, V lost 0 bases, and 10 bases had no gene match. Germline CDR1 SEHNR, CDR2 FQNEAQ (reference sequence). The CDR3 DNA is TGTGCCAGCAGCTTAGCGCTACGAGGGGGCGTAGCAGATACGCAGTATTTT. This gives the protein CASSLALRGGVADTQYF.